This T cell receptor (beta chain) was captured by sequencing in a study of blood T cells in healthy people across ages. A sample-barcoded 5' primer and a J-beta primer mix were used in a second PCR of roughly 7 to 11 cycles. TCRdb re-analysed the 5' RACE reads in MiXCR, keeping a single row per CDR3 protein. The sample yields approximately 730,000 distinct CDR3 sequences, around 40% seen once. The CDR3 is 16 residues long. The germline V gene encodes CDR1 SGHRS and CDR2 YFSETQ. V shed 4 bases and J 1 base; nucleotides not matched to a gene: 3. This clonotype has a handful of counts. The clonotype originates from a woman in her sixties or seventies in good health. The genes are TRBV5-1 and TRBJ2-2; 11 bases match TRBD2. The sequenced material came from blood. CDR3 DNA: TGCGCCAGCAGCCCAGGACTAGCGGGGAACACCGGGGAGCTGTTTTTT. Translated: CASSPGLAGNTGELFF.